The TCR beta chain described here comes from a study of shared clonotypes between healthy human individuals. TCRdb's copy holds only in-frame clones and misses some; the assay was immunoSEQ multiplex PCR. The data hold approximately 1.5 million clones, with approximately 98.5% observed a single time. The receptor comes from a man younger than 45 in good health. Sequenced input: naive CD4+ T cells sorted from blood. Subset here: CD45RA+ positively selected.

The CDR3 DNA reads TGTGCCAGCAGTTACACCATTAGCTACGAGCAGTACTTC. Translation: CASSYTISYEQYF. This rearrangement joins TRBV6-6 to TRBJ2-7; D is undetermined. This CDR3 has 13 amino acids. CDR1 is MNHNY and CDR2 is SVGAGI in the germline V gene (reference sequence). Trimming left V 2 bases short and J 3 bases short, with 8 bases between.